This TCR beta chain is from a study of cytomegalovirus exposure and HLA in healthy donors. Regarding the study as a whole: Within a later analysis, the majority of CMV-associated TCR beta chains appeared HLA-restricted.

13 Jbeta primers and 60 Vbeta primers were used for the PCR. Profiling relied on immunoSEQ multiplex PCR, and the TCRdb table lists in-frame clones only, not all of them. This sample yields around 190,000 clones, of which 8.5% to 10% are seen a single time; 1% to 1.5% belongs to the top ten. The junction had 6 bases not matched to a gene; V was cut back by 1 base and J by 5 bases. The CDR3 contains 16 residues. Germline CDR1 reads SGDLS; CDR2 reads YYNGEE. A remark on this clone: Its antigen is not known.

What was sequenced was PBMCs. The gene calls are TRBV9 and TRBJ2-2, with TRBD2 matching 9 bases. The sequence derives from a woman aged 25 to 39 in good health and CMV-seropositive. CDR3 bases: TGTGCCAGCAGCGTACCATCTAGCGGGATAACCGGGGAGCTGTTTTTT. Translation gives CASSVPSSGITGELFF.